This record looks at one T cell receptor (beta chain) sequence and its context. Recruitment covered about 25 US areas and drew participants whose ages spanned 18 to 89 years. Cohort 3 recovered donors had two negative PCRs, clearance, or symptom resolution. The data were obtained in a study of blood T cell repertoires in COVID-19. Germline V gene data show CDR1 as KGHSH and CDR2 as LQKENI. V lost 3 bases and J lost 6, with 15 bases in between. CDR3 length: 15 residues. Measured with immunoSEQ multiplex PCR; TCRdb has only the in-frame clones, and not every one. This table holds about 280,000 clones, 75% to 90% found once.

This chain connects TRBV18 to TRBJ1-5; D unclear. The receptor's source is a woman aged 50 to 60 who had recovered from COVID-19. The specimen was PBMCs or T cells enriched from blood (not recorded which). The CDR3 sequence: CASSPIRESGQPQHF. CDR3 in DNA: TGTGCCAGCTCACCGATTCGGGAATCCGGTCAGCCCCAGCATTTT. The complete variable domain, with remaining parts taken from reference TRBV18 and TRBJ1-5, reads NAGVMQNPRHLVRRRGQEARLRCSPMKGHSHVYWYRQLPEEGLKFMVYLQKENIIDESGMPKERFSAEFPKEGPSILRIQQVVRGDSAAYFCASSPIRESGQPQHFGDGTRLSIL.